A single T cell receptor (beta chain) is shown here with its context. Its antigen remains unknown. The ends were cut back, 3 bases at V and 6 bases at J, with 15 bases in the middle. The CDR3 sequence is 14 residues long. CDR1 SQVTM and CDR2 ANQGSEA come from the germline V gene. Assay used: immunoSEQ multiplex PCR; TCRdb lists only in-frame clones, some missing. The sample includes about 61,000 clones, about four fifths of them seen just once. The data derive from a study of OX40 agonist ivuxolimab in advanced cancers. Overall study results and limits: Both CD4+ and CD8+ T cell populations in blood had undergone clonal expansion by week 6 at 0.1 to 3.0 mg/kg. More expanded clones were found, on average, in CD8+ than in CD4+ T cells.

V and J are TRBV29-1 and TRBJ2-1; a weak D match, TRBD2 (5 bases). The sequencing here drew on CD4+ or CD8+ T cells sorted from blood, taken in a trial of the OX40 agonist ivuxolimab. The clonotype was recovered from an adult with an advanced solid tumor such as melanoma, head and neck, liver or kidney cancer. As DNA, the CDR3 is TGCAGCGTTGACGGAGGTGGGCAATTCAATGAGCAGTTCTTC. It is translated as CSVDGGGQFNEQFF.